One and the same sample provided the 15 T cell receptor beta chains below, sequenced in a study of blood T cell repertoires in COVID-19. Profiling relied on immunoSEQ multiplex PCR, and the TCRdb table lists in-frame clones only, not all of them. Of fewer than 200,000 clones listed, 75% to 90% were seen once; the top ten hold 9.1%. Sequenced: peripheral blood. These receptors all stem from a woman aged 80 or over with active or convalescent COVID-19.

The CDR3 coding sequence is TGTGCCAGCAGCGTCGGGGGGCTCGGCAATCAGCCCCAGCATTTT. It yields the protein CASSVGGLGNQPQHF. This rearrangement joins TRBV9 to TRBJ1-5, with a possible D match to TRBD1 (6 bases). V lost 2 bases and J 2 bases, leaving 11 bases between the germline ends. CDR3 length equals 15 residues. The germline V gene has CDR1 SGDLS and CDR2 YYNGEE.

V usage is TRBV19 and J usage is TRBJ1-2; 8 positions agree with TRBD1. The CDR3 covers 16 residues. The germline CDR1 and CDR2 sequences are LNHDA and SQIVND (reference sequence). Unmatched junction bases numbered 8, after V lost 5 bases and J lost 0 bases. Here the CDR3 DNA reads TGTGCCAGTAGTGTCCGACAGGGGCAGCCTAACTATGGCTACACCTTC. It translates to CASSVRQGQPNYGYTF.

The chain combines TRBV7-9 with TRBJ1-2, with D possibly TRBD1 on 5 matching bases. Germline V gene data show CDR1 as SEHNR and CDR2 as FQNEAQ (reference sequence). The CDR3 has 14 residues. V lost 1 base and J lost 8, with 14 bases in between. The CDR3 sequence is CASSLGVGGEGYTF. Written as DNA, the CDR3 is TGTGCCAGCAGCTTAGGTGTCGGGGGTGAGGGCTACACCTTC.

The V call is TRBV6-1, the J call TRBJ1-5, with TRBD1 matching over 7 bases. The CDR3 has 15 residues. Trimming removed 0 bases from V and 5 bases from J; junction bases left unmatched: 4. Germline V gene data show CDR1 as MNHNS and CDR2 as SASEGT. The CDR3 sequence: CASSEAVTGDQPQHF. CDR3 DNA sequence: TGTGCCAGCAGTGAAGCTGTTACAGGGGATCAGCCCCAGCATTTT.

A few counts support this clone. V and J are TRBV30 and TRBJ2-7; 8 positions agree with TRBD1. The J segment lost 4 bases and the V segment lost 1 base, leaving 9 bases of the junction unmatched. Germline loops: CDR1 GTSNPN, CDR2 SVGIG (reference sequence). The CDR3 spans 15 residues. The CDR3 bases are TGTGCCTGGAGTGCCGGAACAGGGGGTAGGTACGAGCAGTACTTC. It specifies CAWSAGTGGRYEQYF.

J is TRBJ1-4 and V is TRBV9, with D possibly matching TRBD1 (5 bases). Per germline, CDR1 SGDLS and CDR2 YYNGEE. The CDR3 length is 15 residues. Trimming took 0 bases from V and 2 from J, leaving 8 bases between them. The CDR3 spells CASSVGGATNEKLFF. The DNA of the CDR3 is TGTGCCAGCAGCGTAGGTGGGGCTACTAATGAAAAACTGTTTTTT.

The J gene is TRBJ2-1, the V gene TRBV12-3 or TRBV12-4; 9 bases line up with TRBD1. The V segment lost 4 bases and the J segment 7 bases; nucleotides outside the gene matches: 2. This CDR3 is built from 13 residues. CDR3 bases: TGTGCCAGCAGTTGGGACAGGGAAAATGAGCAGTTCTTC. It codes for CASSWDRENEQFF.

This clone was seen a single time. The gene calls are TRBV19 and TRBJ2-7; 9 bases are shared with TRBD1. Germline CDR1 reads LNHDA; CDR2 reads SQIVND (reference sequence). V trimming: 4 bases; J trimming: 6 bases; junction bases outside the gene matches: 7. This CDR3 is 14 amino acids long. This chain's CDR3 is CASSTSGTGTEQYF. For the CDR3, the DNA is TGTGCCAGTAGTACCTCCGGGACAGGGACCGAGCAGTACTTC.

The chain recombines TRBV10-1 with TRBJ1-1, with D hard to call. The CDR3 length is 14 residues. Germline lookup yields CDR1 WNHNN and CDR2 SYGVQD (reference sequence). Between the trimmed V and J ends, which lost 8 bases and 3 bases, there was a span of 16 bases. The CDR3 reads CASRGRGSYTEAFF. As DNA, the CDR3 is TGCGCCAGCCGCGGACGCGGGAGTTACACTGAAGCTTTCTTT.

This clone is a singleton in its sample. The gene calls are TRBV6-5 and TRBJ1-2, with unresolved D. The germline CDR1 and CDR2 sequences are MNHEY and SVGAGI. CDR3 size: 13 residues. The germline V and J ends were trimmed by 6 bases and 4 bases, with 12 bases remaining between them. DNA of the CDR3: TGTGCCAGCAGGGTCAGCGGGATCTATGGCTACACCTTC. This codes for CASRVSGIYGYTF.

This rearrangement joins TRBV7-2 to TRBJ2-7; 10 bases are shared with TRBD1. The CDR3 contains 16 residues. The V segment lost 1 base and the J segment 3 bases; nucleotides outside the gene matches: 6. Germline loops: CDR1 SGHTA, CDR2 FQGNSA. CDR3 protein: CASSLGDRGALYEQYF. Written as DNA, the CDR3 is TGTGCCAGCAGCTTAGGGGACAGGGGTGCTCTCTACGAGCAGTACTTC.

The CDR3 spells CASSLGQGGDGYTF. CDR3 DNA: TGCGCCAGCAGCTTGGGACAGGGGGGTGATGGCTACACCTTC. The chain links TRBV5-1 to TRBJ1-2; 9 bases are a match to TRBD1. Germline CDR1 reads SGHRS; CDR2 reads YFSETQ. Unmatched junction bases numbered 3, after V lost 0 bases and J lost 6 bases. This CDR3 region has 14 residues. The whole variable domain, remainder taken from reference TRBV5-1 and TRBJ1-2, is KAGVTQTPRYLIKTRGQQVTLSCSPISGHRSVSWYQQTPGQGLQFLFEYFSETQRNKGNFPGRFSGRQFSNSRSEMNVSTLELGDSALYLCASSLGQGGDGYTFGSGTRLTVV.

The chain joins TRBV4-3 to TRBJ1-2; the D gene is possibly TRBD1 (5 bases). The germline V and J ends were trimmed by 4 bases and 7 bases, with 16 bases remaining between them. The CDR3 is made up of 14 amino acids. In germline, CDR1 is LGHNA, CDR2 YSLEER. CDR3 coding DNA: TGCGCCAGCAGCCCCCGTGGGGGGTCTGGTGGCTACACCTTC. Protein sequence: CASSPRGGSGGYTF.

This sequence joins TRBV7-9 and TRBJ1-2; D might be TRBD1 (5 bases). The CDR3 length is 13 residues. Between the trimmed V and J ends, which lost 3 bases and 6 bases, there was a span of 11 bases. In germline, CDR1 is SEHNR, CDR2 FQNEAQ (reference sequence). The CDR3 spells CASSFSGSNGYTF. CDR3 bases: TGTGCCAGCAGCTTTTCAGGGTCCAATGGCTACACCTTC.

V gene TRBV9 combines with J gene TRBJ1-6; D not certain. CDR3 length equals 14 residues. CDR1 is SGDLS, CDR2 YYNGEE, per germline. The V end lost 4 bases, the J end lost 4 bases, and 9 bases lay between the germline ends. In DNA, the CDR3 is TGTGCCAGCAGCAAAACAGATTATAATTCACCCCTCCACTTT. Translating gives CASSKTDYNSPLHF.